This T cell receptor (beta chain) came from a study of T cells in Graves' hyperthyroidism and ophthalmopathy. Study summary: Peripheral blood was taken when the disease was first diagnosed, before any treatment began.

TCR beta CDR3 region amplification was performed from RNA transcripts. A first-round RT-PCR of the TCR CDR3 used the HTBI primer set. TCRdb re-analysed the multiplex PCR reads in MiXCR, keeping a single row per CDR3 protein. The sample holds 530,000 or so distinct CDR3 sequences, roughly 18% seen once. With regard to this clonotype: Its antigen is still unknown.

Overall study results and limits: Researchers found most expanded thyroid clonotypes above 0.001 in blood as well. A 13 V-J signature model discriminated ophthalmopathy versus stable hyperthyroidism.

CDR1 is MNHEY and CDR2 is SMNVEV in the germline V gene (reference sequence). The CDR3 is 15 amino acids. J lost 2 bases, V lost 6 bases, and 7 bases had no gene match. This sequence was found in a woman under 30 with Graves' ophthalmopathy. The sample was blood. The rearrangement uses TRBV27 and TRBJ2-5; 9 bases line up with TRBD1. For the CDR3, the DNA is TGTGCCAGCAGCCCCGGGACAGGGAGACAAGAGACCCAGTACTTC. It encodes CASSPGTGRQETQYF.